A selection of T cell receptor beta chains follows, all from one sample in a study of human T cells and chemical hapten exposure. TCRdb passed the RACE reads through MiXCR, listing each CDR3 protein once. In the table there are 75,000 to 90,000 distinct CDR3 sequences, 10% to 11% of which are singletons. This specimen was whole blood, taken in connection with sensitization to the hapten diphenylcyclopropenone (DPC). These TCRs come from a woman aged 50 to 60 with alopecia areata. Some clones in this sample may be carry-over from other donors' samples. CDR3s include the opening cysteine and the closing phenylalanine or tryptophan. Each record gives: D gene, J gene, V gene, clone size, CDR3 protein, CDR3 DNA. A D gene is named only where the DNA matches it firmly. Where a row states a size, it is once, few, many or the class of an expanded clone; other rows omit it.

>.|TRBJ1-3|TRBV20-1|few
CSFRASSGNTIYF
TGCAGCTTTCGGGCCTCCTCTGGAAACACCATATATTTT
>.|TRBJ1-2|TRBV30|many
CAWSNREAPGYTF
TGTGCCTGGTCCAATCGGGAGGCCCCCGGCTACACCTTC
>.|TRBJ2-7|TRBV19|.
CASSATSSASYEQYF
TGTGCCAGTAGTGCCACCTCTAGCGCCTCCTACGAGCAGTACTTC
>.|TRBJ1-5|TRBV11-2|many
CASSLEGSSNQPQHF
TGTGCCAGCAGCTTAGAAGGGAGTAGCAATCAGCCCCAGCATTTT
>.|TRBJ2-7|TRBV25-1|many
CASSAPVGHEQYF
TGTGCCAGCAGCGCTCCTGTAGGGCACGAGCAGTACTTC
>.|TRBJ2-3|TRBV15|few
CATSRGPSTDTQYF
TGTGCCACCAGCAGAGGCCCTAGCACAGATACGCAGTATTTT
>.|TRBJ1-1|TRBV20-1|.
CSATTPGRNTEAFF
TGCAGTGCTACCACTCCGGGGAGGAACACTGAAGCTTTCTTT
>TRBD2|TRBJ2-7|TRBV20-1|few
CSASSGTSGSGEQYF
TGCAGTGCTAGCTCAGGGACTAGCGGGAGTGGCGAGCAGTACTTC
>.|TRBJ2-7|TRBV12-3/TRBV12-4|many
CASSPTKGAHEQYF
TGTGCCAGCAGCCCAACAAAGGGCGCGCACGAGCAGTACTTC
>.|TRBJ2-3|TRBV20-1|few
CSARAPSSTDTQYF
TGCAGTGCTAGAGCCCCATCCAGTACAGATACGCAGTATTTT
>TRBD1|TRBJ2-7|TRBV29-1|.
CSVECQGAYEQYF
TGCAGCGTTGAATGCCAGGGGGCCTACGAGCAGTACTTC
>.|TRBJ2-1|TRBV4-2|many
CASSRDFYNEQFF
TGTGCCAGCAGCCGGGACTTTTACAATGAGCAGTTCTTC
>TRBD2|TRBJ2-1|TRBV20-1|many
CSARAGGPGEQFF
TGCAGTGCTAGAGCGGGAGGGCCGGGTGAGCAGTTCTTC
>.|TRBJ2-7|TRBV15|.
CATSRPGPYEQYF
TGTGCCACCAGCAGGCCCGGCCCCTACGAGCAGTACTTC
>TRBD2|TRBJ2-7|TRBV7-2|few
CASSPTSGGTYEQYF
TGTGCCAGCAGCCCGACTAGCGGGGGTACCTACGAGCAGTACTTC
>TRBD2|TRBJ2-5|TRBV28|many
CASSSRLANIQETQYF
TGTGCCAGCAGCTCCCGACTAGCGAATATCCAAGAGACCCAGTACTTC
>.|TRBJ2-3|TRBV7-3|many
CASSPRLGGTDTQYF
TGTGCCAGCAGCCCAAGACTAGGGGGCACAGATACGCAGTATTTT
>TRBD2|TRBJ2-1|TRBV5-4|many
CASGGGTSESEQFF
TGTGCCAGCGGGGGCGGGACTAGCGAGAGTGAGCAGTTCTTC
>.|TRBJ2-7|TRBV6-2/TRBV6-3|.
CASSYSSSHEQYF
TGTGCCAGCAGTTACTCGAGCTCCCACGAGCAGTACTTC
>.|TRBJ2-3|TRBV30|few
CAWSVRSTDTQYF
TGTGCCTGGAGTGTCCGGTCCACAGATACGCAGTATTTT
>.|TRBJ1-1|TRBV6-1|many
CASRFRTDNTEAFF
TGTGCCAGCAGATTCCGGACGGACAACACTGAAGCTTTCTTT
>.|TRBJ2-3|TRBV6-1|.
CASTSSGRPDTQYF
TGTGCCAGCACCTCCTCAGGGCGACCCGATACGCAGTATTTT
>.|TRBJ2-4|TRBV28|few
CATSEGGGTKNIQYF
TGTGCCACCTCAGAGGGTGGGGGGACCAAAAACATTCAGTACTTC
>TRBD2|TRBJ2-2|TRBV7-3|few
CASSALAVNTGELFF
TGTGCCAGCTCCGCACTAGCGGTGAACACCGGGGAGCTGTTTTTT
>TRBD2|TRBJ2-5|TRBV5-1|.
CASSSDASGAEETQYF
TGCGCCAGCAGCTCGGATGCTAGCGGGGCAGAGGAGACCCAGTACTTC
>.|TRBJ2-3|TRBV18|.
CASSPGGLSTDTQYF
TGTGCCAGCTCACCAGGAGGGTTGAGCACAGATACGCAGTATTTT
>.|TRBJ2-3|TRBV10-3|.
CAIAGAPTDTQYF
TGTGCCATCGCGGGGGCGCCCACAGATACGCAGTATTTT
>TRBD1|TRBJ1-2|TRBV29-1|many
CSVEDEAGTGGYGYTF
TGCAGCGTTGAAGACGAAGCCGGGACAGGGGGCTATGGCTACACCTTC
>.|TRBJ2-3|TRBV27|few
CASSPTRGLTDTQYF
TGTGCCAGCAGTCCCACCCGGGGTTTGACAGATACGCAGTATTTT
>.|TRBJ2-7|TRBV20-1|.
CSASSRPTYEQYF
TGCAGTGCTTCCTCCCGCCCCACCTACGAGCAGTACTTC